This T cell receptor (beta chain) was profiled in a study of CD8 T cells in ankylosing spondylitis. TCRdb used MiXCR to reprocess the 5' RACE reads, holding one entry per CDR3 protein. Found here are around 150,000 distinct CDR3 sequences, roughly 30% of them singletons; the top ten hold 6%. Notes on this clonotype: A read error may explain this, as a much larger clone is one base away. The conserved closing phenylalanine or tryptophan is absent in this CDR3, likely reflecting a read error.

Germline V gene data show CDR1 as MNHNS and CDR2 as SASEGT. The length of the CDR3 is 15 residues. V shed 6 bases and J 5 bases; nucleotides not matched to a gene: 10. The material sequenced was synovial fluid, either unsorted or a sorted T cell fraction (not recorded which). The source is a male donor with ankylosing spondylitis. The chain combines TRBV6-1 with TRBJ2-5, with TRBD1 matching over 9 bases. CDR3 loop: CASSRDRDMLETQYL. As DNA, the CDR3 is TGTGCCAGCAGCCGGGACAGGGACATGCTGGAGACCCAGTACCTC.